The present T cell receptor beta chain was sequenced within a study of OX40 agonist ivuxolimab in advanced cancers. About the study: It was permissible to have had prior anti-PD-1, anti-PD-L1 or anti-CTLA-4 therapy, and around 43% had some.

Study results and limitations: Blood T cells, both CD4+ and CD8+, expanded clonally by week 6 at 0.1 to 3.0 mg/kg. Relative to CD4+ cells, CD8+ T cells on average had more expanded clones.

Germline CDR1 MDHEN, CDR2 SYDVKM. This CDR3 is 15 amino acids long. The ends were cut back, 11 bases at V and 3 bases at J, with 23 bases in the middle. This table comes from immunoSEQ multiplex PCR, and its TCRdb copy is limited to in-frame clones, with some not included. The table lists approximately 20,000 clones, under 90% of them singletons. Concerning this clone: Its cognate antigen is unknown.

The chain employs TRBV28 and TRBJ2-7, with a possible D match to TRBD2 (5 bases). The receptor comes from an adult with an advanced solid tumor such as melanoma, head and neck, liver or kidney cancer. Sequencing was performed on CD4+ or CD8+ T cells sorted from blood, taken in a trial of the OX40 agonist ivuxolimab. The CDR3 region has the DNA TGTGCCGCCCGCGGAGCGACTAAAGAAGGCTACGAGCAGTACTTC. Encoded protein: CAARGATKEGYEQYF.